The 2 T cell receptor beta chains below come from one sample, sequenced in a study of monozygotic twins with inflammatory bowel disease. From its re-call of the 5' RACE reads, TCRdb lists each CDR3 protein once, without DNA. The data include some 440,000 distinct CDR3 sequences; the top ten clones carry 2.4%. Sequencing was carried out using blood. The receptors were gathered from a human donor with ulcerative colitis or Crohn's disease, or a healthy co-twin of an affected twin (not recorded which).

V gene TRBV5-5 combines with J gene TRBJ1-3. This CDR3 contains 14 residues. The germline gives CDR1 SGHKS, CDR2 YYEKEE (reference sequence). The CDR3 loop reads CASSLALFGNTIYF. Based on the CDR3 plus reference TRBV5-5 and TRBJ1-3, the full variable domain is DAGVTQSPTHLIKTRGQQVTLRCSPISGHKSVSWYQQVLGQGPQFIFQYYEKEERGRGNFPDRFSARQFPNYSSELNVNALLLGDSALYLCASSLALFGNTIYFGEGSWLTVV.

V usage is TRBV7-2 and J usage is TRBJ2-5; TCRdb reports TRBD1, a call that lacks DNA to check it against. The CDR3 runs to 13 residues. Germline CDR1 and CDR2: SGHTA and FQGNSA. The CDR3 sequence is CASSRTGLETQYF.